These 3 T cell receptor beta chains were all obtained from the same sample, sequenced in a study of T cells in tuberculosis (dated by TCRdb to the late 2010s). PBMC were thawed, rested overnight, stained with GMM-loaded CD1B tetramer, a Live/Dead dye and anti-CD3, and then sorted on a FACS Aria II. C32 glucose monomycolate purified from Rhodococcus equi was loaded onto CD1B tetramers. The library was produced with the immunoSEQ multiplex PCR assay. This immuneACCESS table, as held by TCRdb, lists in-frame sequences with V and J called but not all clones. Of the missing ones, under half trace to an unresolved V gene in checked studies; the others have no known cause. This sample lists about 88,000 clones; roughly 91% were detected once. The top ten clones comprise approximately 2% of the sample. Sequenced material: CD1b-GMM tetramer-negative cells sorted from PBMCs. The cell subset or site label, read with the paper, signifies: T cells not binding CD1B-GMM tetramer, sorted from same donor. The receptors come from an adult woman with latent tuberculosis.

This clone was observed a few times. The chain employs TRBV19 and TRBJ1-2, with TRBD1 matching over 8 bases. This CDR3 comprises 12 residues. Germline V lookup: CDR1 LNHDA, CDR2 SQIVND (reference sequence). V was clipped by 6 bases and J by 4 bases; unmatched bases: 1. The CDR3 coding sequence is TGTGCCAGTAGCGACAGGGGCTATGGCTACACCTTC. Translated: CASSDRGYGYTF.

This rearrangement joins TRBV19 to TRBJ2-7; 11 bases line up with TRBD1. CDR1 LNHDA and CDR2 SQIVND come from the germline V gene (reference sequence). CDR3 length: 14 amino acids. Germline trimming cut 4 bases from V and 3 bases from J; bases unmatched to any gene: 2. The CDR3: CASSTGTGGYEQYF. The CDR3 bases are TGTGCCAGTAGTACCGGGACAGGGGGCTACGAGCAGTACTTC. The whole variable domain, remainder taken from reference TRBV19 and TRBJ2-7, is DGGITQSPKYLFRKEGQNVTLSCEQNLNHDAMYWYRQDPGQGLRLIYYSQIVNDFQKGDIAEGYSVSREKKESFPLTVTSAQKNPTAFYLCASSTGTGGYEQYFGPGTRLTVT.

The chain has TRBV2 and TRBJ1-5, with TRBD1 as a possible D gene (5 bases). The V gene's germline CDR1 is SNHLY and CDR2 FYNNEI. The V end lost 1 base, the J end lost 0 bases, and 16 bases lay between the germline ends. This CDR3 region has 18 residues. CDR3 in DNA: TGTGCCAGCAGTGAAGGGATGGCAGGGATTTATAGCAATCAGCCCCAGCATTTT. It yields the protein CASSEGMAGIYSNQPQHF.